This T cell receptor beta chain was recovered during a study of beta chain features in type 1 diabetes. Study-level findings and limits: A moderate, significant TCRB CDR3 shortening appeared in type 1 diabetes across four CD4+ subsets.

With V trimmed by 4 bases and J by 4 bases, 6 bases remained unmatched. CDR3 length equals 15 residues. Looked up from germline, CDR1 is MNHEY and CDR2 is SMNVEV (reference sequence). Points on this clone: No antigen is known for it.

Since all of the isolated RNA was reverse transcribed, expressed TCRB transcripts were what got sequenced. Assay used: immunoSEQ multiplex PCR; TCRdb lists only in-frame clones, some missing. This table has 300,000 to 350,000 clones, roughly 14% appearing once. The chain joins TRBV27 to TRBJ2-1; 8 bases align to TRBD2. Sequenced: naive CD4+ T cells from blood. This clonotype was obtained from a woman aged 18-29 years with type 1 diabetes. The CDR3 region has the DNA TGTGCCAGCAGTTCGGCTAGCGGGCGGTACAATGAGCAGTTCTTC. This translates into CASSSASGRYNEQFF.